These 10 T cell receptor beta chains were all obtained from the same sample, sequenced in a study of T cell changes during pregnancy in multiple sclerosis. Sequencing was performed with immunoSEQ multiplex PCR; in TCRdb, only in-frame clones are kept and a portion is missing. The sample records just over 80,000 clones, about 95% being singletons. The specimen comprised peripheral blood, sampled in the second trimester of pregnancy. The source of these receptors is a female donor with multiple sclerosis, enrolled in a pregnancy study.

The chain carries TRBV7-2 and TRBJ2-3; TRBD2 agrees at 8 bases. With 5 bases clipped from V and 1 base from J, the junction kept 5 bases outside the gene matches. Germline-derived CDR1 and CDR2 are SGHTA and FQGNSA. This CDR3 is built from 15 residues. CDR3 DNA: TGTGCCAGCAGCCCGGGACTAGGCCGCACAGATACGCAGTATTTT. Protein: CASSPGLGRTDTQYF.

V and J are TRBV19 and TRBJ2-7; tentative D call: TRBD1 (6 bases). Trimming shortened V by 3 bases and J by 5 bases, and 14 bases separated the two germline ends. There are 14 residues in the CDR3. Germline V gene lookup returns CDR1 LNHDA and CDR2 SQIVND (reference sequence). CDR3 coding DNA: TGTGCCAGTAGTATTGGTTTGGGGGCCGACGAGCAGTACTTC. It codes for CASSIGLGADEQYF.

In its sample, this clone was seen once. J is TRBJ2-7 and V is TRBV4-1, with 10 bases aligning to TRBD2. Germline CDR1 and CDR2: MGHRA and YSYEKL. The CDR3 extends over 15 amino acids. V lost 6 bases to trimming and J lost 2 bases; unmatched junction nucleotides: 7. CDR3 bases: TGCGCCAGCAGGCCCCTCAGCGGGAGGGCCTACGAGCAGTACTTC. This sequence encodes CASRPLSGRAYEQYF.

The chain combines TRBV7-9 with TRBJ1-1, with 9 positions matching TRBD1. V was clipped by 4 bases and J by 7 bases; unmatched bases: 10. CDR1 is SEHNR and CDR2 is FQNEAQ in the germline V gene (reference sequence). There are 15 residues in the CDR3. The CDR3 loop reads CASSSPTGGKGEAFF. CDR3 nucleotide sequence: TGTGCCAGCAGCTCACCAACAGGGGGCAAGGGTGAAGCTTTCTTT.

The V gene is TRBV2, the J gene TRBJ2-2; D gene uncertain. Germline assignment: CDR1 SNHLY and CDR2 FYNNEI. V lost 0 bases and J 0 bases, leaving 8 bases between the germline ends. The CDR3 contains 16 residues. The CDR3 spells CASSEALTTNTGELFF. The CDR3 nucleotides read TGTGCCAGCAGTGAAGCGCTAACTACGAACACCGGGGAGCTGTTTTTT.

This clone showed up just once. The gene calls are TRBV5-1 and TRBJ2-7, with D possibly being TRBD2 (6 bases). The CDR3 length is 13 residues. Germline assignment: CDR1 SGHRS and CDR2 YFSETQ. V lost 3 bases and J 7 bases, leaving 14 bases between the germline ends. The CDR3 is CASSYGSTGEQYF. The CDR3 bases are TGCGCCAGCAGCTACGGGAGTACGGGGGAGCAGTACTTC.

The V call is TRBV7-9, the J call TRBJ2-3; D may be TRBD2 (6 bases). This CDR3 is built from 15 residues. Between the trimmed V and J ends, which lost 5 bases and 3 bases, there was a span of 15 bases. Germline V gene data show CDR1 as SEHNR and CDR2 as FQNEAQ (reference sequence). The CDR3 nucleotides read TGTGCCAGCAGCCCGGGACTGAGGGGTACAGATACGCAGTATTTT. Translation gives CASSPGLRGTDTQYF.

V and J are TRBV2 and TRBJ1-5; maybe TRBD1 (6 bases). Germline-derived CDR1 and CDR2 are SNHLY and FYNNEI. The CDR3 has 13 residues. Trimming left V 4 bases short and J 5 bases short, with 9 bases between. The CDR3 sequence is CASSGGGHQPQHF. In DNA form, the CDR3 reads TGTGCCAGCAGTGGCGGGGGCCATCAGCCCCAGCATTTT.

The chain employs TRBV5-1 and TRBJ2-1, with D possibly matching TRBD2 (6 bases). CDR3 length: 16 amino acids. Germline lookup yields CDR1 SGHRS and CDR2 YFSETQ. V was cut by 1 base and J by 5 bases, with 16 bases left in between. The CDR3 bases are TGCGCCAGCAGCTTGCGGTGGCAGGGCGGGAACAATGAGCAGTTCTTC. It encodes CASSLRWQGGNNEQFF.

The rearrangement links TRBV6-1 to TRBJ2-1; 10 bases line up with TRBD1. The CDR3 totals 15 residues. Losses at the gene ends were 6 bases for V and 7 bases for J; bases not matched to a gene: 9. Germline CDR1 is MNHNS and CDR2 is SASEGT. CDR3 bases: TGTGCCAGCAGCCCCCGACAGGGGGCTAGGAATGAGCAGTTCTTC. Translating gives CASSPRQGARNEQFF.